These 12 T cell receptor beta chains were sequenced from one sample in a study of T cell clonality in common variable immunodeficiency. Measured with immunoSEQ multiplex PCR; TCRdb has only the in-frame clones, and not every one. This sample has roughly 79,000 clones and no singletons, with approximately 0.81% in the ten largest. Sequencing was performed on peripheral blood mononuclear cells. The receptors here all came from a person between 18 and 75 years old in good health.

This clone was recorded at least ten times. The CDR3 extends 3 residues past the end of the read, so its final part is completed from the germline J gene. This chain links TRBV30 with TRBJ2-6; TRBD1 matches at 7 bases. The CDR3 has 17 residues. V was clipped by 4 bases and J by 0 bases; unmatched bases: 9. Germline assignment: CDR1 GTSNPN and CDR2 SVGIG (reference sequence). The CDR3 sequence: CAWIKRQGASGANVLTF. CDR3 DNA, as far as it was read: TGTGCCTGGATTAAGAGACAGGGCGCCTCTGGGGCCAACGTC.

This clone was found many times. CDR3 DNA, as far as it was read: TGCAGTGCTAGAGAATACAGCGGGAGGCCCTCCTACGAG. This gives the protein CSAREYSGRPSYE. The complete CDR3 reads CSAREYSGRPSYEQYF. The chain joins TRBV20-1 to TRBJ2-7, with TRBD2 matching 9 bases. The read ends 3 residues shy of where the CDR3 ends; the end is completed using the germline J gene. This CDR3 contains 16 residues. J was trimmed by 0 bases and V by 0 bases; bases with no gene match: 6. Germline assignment: CDR1 DFQATT and CDR2 SNEGSKA (reference sequence).

This clone was counted between two and nine times. The read ends 3 residues shy of where the CDR3 ends; the end is completed using the germline J gene. The gene calls are TRBV20-1 and TRBJ2-1, with TRBD1 as a possible D gene (8 bases). There are 12 residues in the CDR3. Trimming cost V 7 bases and J 8 bases, with 15 bases left between them. Germline loops: CDR1 DFQATT, CDR2 SNEGSKA (reference sequence). The sequenced CDR3 bases are TGCAGTGTCAGACAGGGGAGGGATGAG. Its translation is CSVRQGRDE. In full, the CDR3 is CSVRQGRDEQFF.

This clone was found many times. The read terminates 3 residues ahead of where the CDR3 ends, so the germline J gene completes it. The chain joins TRBV24-1 to TRBJ2-6; possibly TRBD1 for D (6 bases). V was shortened by 4 bases and J by 0 bases, with 9 bases between the two germline ends. The CDR3 covers 16 residues. Germline loops: CDR1 KGHDR, CDR2 SFDVKD. CDR3 sequence reads: CATSENRASGANVLTF. The CDR3 bases that were read are TGTGCCACCAGTGAGAACAGGGCCTCTGGGGCCAACGTC.

This clone was seen many times. The DNA read from the CDR3 is TGTGCCAGCAGCTTTGGACAGTCGAACACTGAA. This gives the protein CASSFGQSNTE. The CDR3 in full is CASSFGQSNTEAFF. The rearrangement joins TRBV7-8 to TRBJ1-1, with D possibly being TRBD1 (6 bases). The sequenced fragment ends 3 residues before the CDR3 boundary, so the rest is inferred from the germline J gene. V dropped 3 bases and J dropped 1 base, with 9 bases sitting between them. Per the germline V gene, CDR1 is SGHVS and CDR2 is FQNEAQ. This CDR3 spans 14 amino acids.

Many counts were recorded for this clone. Sequencing ends 3 residues short of the CDR3 end; the germline J gene provides the rest. V is TRBV7-2 and J is TRBJ2-7, with TRBD2 matching 10 bases. Per germline, CDR1 SGHTA and CDR2 FQGNSA. CDR3 length: 15 residues. V trimming: 6 bases; J trimming: 2 bases; junction bases outside the gene matches: 7. CDR3 residues: CASSPTSGVTYEQYF. The covered CDR3 bases are TGTGCCAGCAGTCCCACTAGCGGGGTTACCTACGAG.

This clone showed up many times. The read halts 3 residues ahead of the CDR3 end, with the missing end drawn from the germline J gene. The chain employs TRBV7-3 and TRBJ2-3; TRBD2 matches at 9 bases. This CDR3 region has 17 residues. V dropped 4 bases and J dropped 4; count of bases not matched to a gene: 12. Germline loops: CDR1 SGHTA, CDR2 FQGTGA. The CDR3 sequence is CASSSSSGVIGADTQYF. The CDR3 DNA, read in part, is TGTGCCAGCAGCTCCTCTAGCGGGGTCATTGGCGCAGATACG. Using reference TRBV7-3 and TRBJ2-3 for the parts outside the CDR3, the full variable domain is GAGVSQTPSNKVTEKGKYVELRCDPISGHTALYWYRQSLGQGPEFLIYFQGTGAADDSGLPNDRFFAVRPEGSVSTLKIQRTERGDSAVYLCASSSSSGVIGADTQYFGPGTRLTVL.

This clone showed up many times. CDR3 bases read: TGCAGCGTACGGGACACGACTGGAAACACC. The encoded protein is CSVRDTTGNT. From start to end, the CDR3 is CSVRDTTGNTIYF. The chain joins TRBV29-1 to TRBJ1-3; D perhaps matches TRBD1 (6 bases). The CDR3 is cut off 3 residues early in the read; its end comes from the germline J gene. CDR1 and CDR2 (germline): SQVTM, ANQGSEA. V lost 6 bases, J lost 2 bases, and 11 bases lay in between. This CDR3 comprises 13 residues.

This clone showed up many times. The read halts 3 residues ahead of the CDR3 end, with the missing end drawn from the germline J gene. The gene calls are TRBV19 and TRBJ1-5; 11 nucleotides match TRBD1. CDR1 is LNHDA and CDR2 is SQIVND in the germline V gene (reference sequence). V lost 6 bases and J lost 4; bases outside the gene matches: 2. The CDR3 length is 14 residues. CDR3 sequence reads: CASSGTGGNQPQHF. Partial CDR3 DNA: TGTGCCAGTAGCGGGACAGGGGGGAATCAGCCC.

There are many counts of this clone. The DNA ends 3 residues before the CDR3 does, and the rest of the CDR3 is filled in from the germline J gene. This chain links TRBV28 with TRBJ2-4; D might be TRBD2 (6 bases). Germline CDR1 is MDHEN and CDR2 is SYDVKM. V lost 3 bases and J lost 2, with 11 bases in between. The CDR3 consists of 15 residues. CDR3: CASSFLGGTKNIQYF. The sequenced CDR3 bases are TGTGCCAGCAGTTTCTTAGGCGGGACCAAAAACATT.

This clone was recorded at least ten times. CDR3 in amino acids: CASSPLAGGSETQYF. The CDR3 bases that were read are TGTGCCAGCTCACCGCTAGCGGGAGGTTCAGAGACC. This chain links TRBV18 with TRBJ2-5; 11 bases agree with TRBD2. The read terminates 3 residues before the CDR3 end, so the remaining end is supplied by the germline J gene. This CDR3 region has 15 residues. CDR1 is KGHSH, CDR2 LQKENI, per germline. Trimming at V came to 3 bases and at J to 4 bases, leaving 4 bases not matched to a gene.

At least ten counts were recorded for this clone. The CDR3 end lies 3 residues beyond the end of the read and is filled in from the germline J gene. The chain carries TRBV5-1 and TRBJ1-1; 7 bases fit TRBD1. Trimming at V came to 2 bases and at J to 7 bases, leaving 17 bases not matched to a gene. The CDR3 has 17 residues. CDR1 is SGHRS, CDR2 YFSETQ, per germline. The CDR3 protein is CASSFMAVGSRQGEAFF. The DNA read from the CDR3 is TGCGCCAGCAGCTTCATGGCGGTCGGTTCCCGACAGGGTGAA.